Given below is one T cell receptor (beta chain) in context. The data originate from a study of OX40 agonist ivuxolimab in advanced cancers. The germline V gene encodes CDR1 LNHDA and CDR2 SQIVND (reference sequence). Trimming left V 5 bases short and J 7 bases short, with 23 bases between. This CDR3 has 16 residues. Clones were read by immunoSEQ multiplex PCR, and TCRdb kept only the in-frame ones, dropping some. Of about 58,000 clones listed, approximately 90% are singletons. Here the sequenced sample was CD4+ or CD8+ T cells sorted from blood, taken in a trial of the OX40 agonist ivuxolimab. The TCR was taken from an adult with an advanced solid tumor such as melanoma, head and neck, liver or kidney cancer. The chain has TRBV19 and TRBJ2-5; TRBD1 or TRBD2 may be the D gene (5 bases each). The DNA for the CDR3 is TGTGCCAGTAGTCGAAATCAGGGAGACCCAGTATGGACCCAGTACTTC. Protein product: CASSRNQGDPVWTQYF.